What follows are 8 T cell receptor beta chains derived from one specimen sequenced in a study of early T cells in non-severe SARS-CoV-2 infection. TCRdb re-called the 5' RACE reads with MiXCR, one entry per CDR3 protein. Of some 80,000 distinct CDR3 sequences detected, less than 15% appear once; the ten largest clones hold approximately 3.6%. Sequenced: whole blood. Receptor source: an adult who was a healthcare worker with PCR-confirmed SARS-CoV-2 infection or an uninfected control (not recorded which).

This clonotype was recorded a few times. The CDR3 region has the DNA TGTGCCATCAGTGAGTCAGGTTTAGATACGCAGTATTTT. Amino acid sequence: CAISESGLDTQYF. This sequence joins TRBV10-3 and TRBJ2-3; D uncertain. V was pared by 0 bases and J by 5 bases, with 6 bases between. CDR3 size: 13 residues. CDR1 is ENHRY and CDR2 is SYGVKD in the germline V gene.

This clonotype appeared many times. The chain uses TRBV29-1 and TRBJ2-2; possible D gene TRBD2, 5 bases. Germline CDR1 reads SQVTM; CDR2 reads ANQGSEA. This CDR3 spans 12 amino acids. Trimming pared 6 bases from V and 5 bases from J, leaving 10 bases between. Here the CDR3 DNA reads TGCAGCGTGGGAGAACGTACCGGGGAGCTGTTTTTT. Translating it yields CSVGERTGELFF.

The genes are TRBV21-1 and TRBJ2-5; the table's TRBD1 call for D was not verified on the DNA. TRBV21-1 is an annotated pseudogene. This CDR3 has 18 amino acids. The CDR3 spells CASSVRGKGPPPKETQYF. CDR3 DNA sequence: TGTGCCAGCAGCGTCCGAGGGAAGGGACCCCCTCCTAAGGAGACCCAGTACTTC.

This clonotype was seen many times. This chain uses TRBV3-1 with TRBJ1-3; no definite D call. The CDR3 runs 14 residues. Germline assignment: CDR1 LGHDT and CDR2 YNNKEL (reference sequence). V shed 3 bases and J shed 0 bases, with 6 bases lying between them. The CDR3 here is CASSQRVSGNTIYF. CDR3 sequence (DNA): TGTGCCAGCAGCCAGAGGGTCTCTGGAAACACCATATATTTT.

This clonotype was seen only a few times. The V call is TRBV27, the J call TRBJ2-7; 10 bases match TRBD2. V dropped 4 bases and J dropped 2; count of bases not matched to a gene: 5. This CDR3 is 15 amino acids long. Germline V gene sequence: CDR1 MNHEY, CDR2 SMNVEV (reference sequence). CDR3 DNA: TGTGCCAGCAGTTGGACTAGCGGAACAACCTACGAGCAGTACTTC. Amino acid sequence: CASSWTSGTTYEQYF.

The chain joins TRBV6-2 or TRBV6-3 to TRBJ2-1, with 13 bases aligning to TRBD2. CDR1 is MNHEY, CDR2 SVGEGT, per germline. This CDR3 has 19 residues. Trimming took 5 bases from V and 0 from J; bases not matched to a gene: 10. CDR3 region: CASSSPPGLAGTSYNEQFF. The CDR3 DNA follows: TGTGCCAGCAGTAGCCCCCCGGGACTAGCGGGAACCTCCTACAATGAGCAGTTCTTC.

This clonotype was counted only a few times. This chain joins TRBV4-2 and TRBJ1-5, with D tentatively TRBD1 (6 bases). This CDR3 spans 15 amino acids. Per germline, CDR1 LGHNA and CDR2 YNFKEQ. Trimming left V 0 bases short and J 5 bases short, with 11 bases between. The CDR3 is CASSQETGNHQPQHF. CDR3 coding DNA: TGTGCCAGCAGCCAAGAAACAGGGAACCATCAGCCCCAGCATTTT.

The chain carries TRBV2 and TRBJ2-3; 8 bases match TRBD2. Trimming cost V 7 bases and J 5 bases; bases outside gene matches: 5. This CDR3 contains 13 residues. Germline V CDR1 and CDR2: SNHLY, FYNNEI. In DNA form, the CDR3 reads TGTGCCAGCATGTCGGGAGGGTTAGATACGCAGTATTTT. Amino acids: CASMSGGLDTQYF.